The 14 T cell receptor beta chains presented below share a single source sample, sequenced in a study of graft-versus-host responses after intestinal transplantation. These receptors have no identified antigens. The method was immunoSEQ multiplex PCR; TCRdb's version includes in-frame clones alone and lacks a portion of them. The sample shows about 120,000 clones, about 92% of them seen only once. The sample was unstimulated CD8+ T cells sorted from spleen or lymph node cells, taken before transplant. Receptors were obtained from a human donor who was the organ donor for an intestinal transplant.

This clone was seen more than once but under ten times. V and J are TRBV2 and TRBJ1-5; no definite D call. Germline V gene lookup returns CDR1 SNHLY and CDR2 FYNNEI. This CDR3 spans 11 amino acids. With 8 bases removed from V and 6 bases from J, the gap between germline ends came to 8 bases. CDR3 loop: CASGGGQPQHF. DNA for the CDR3: TGTGCCAGCGGTGGTGGTCAGCCCCAGCATTTT.

The chain employs TRBV4-1 and TRBJ2-7; D may be TRBD1 or TRBD2 (5 bases each). The CDR3 contains 20 residues. V dropped 1 base and J dropped 6 bases, with 31 bases sitting between them. From germline, CDR1 is MGHRA and CDR2 YSYEKL. CDR3 residues: CASSQAIRDRPTPTVTEQYF. CDR3 DNA sequence: TGCGCCAGCAGCCAAGCTATCCGGGACCGGCCAACACCTACCGTGACCGAGCAGTACTTC.

The chain uses TRBV9 and TRBJ2-1; 10 bases agree with TRBD1. The CDR3 covers 15 residues. In germline, CDR1 is SGDLS, CDR2 YYNGEE. J was trimmed by 8 bases and V by 0 bases; bases with no gene match: 5. The CDR3, as DNA: TGTGCCAGCAGCGTAGAGGGACAGGGGAAAGATGAGCAGTTCTTC. Translated, it gives CASSVEGQGKDEQFF.

The chain has TRBV2 and TRBJ2-1; a weak D match, TRBD1 (6 bases). Germline assignment: CDR1 SNHLY and CDR2 FYNNEI. This CDR3 spans 13 amino acids. The germline V and J ends were trimmed by 3 bases and 7 bases, with 10 bases remaining between them. CDR3 region: CASSEGRGNEQFF. CDR3 coding DNA: TGTGCCAGCAGTGAGGGAAGGGGGAATGAGCAGTTCTTC. Using reference TRBV2 and TRBJ2-1 for the parts outside the CDR3, the full variable domain is EPEVTQTPSHQVTQMGQEVILRCVPISNHLYFYWYRQILGQKVEFLVSFYNNEISEKSEIFDDQFSVERPDGSNFTLKIRSTKLEDSAMYFCASSEGRGNEQFFGPGTRLTVL.

This chain links TRBV7-9 with TRBJ1-2; a weak D match, TRBD1 (5 bases). V was pared by 3 bases and J by 6 bases, with 20 bases between. CDR3 size: 16 residues. Germline lookup yields CDR1 SEHNR and CDR2 FQNEAQ (reference sequence). The CDR3 is CASSFYGFQGFDGYTF. CDR3 DNA: TGTGCCAGCAGCTTCTACGGCTTCCAGGGCTTCGATGGCTACACCTTC.

This chain uses TRBV9 with TRBJ2-3; tentatively, D is TRBD1 (6 bases). Trimming cost V 1 base and J 4 bases, with 10 bases left between them. Germline V gene lookup returns CDR1 SGDLS and CDR2 YYNGEE. CDR3 length: 14 residues. The CDR3 DNA reads TGTGCCAGCAGCGTAAAGGGGGTCGCAGATACGCAGTATTTT. The encoded protein is CASSVKGVADTQYF.

The chain uses TRBV30 and TRBJ2-7; D is ambiguous. This CDR3 contains 11 residues. V shed 5 bases and J shed 7 bases, with 12 bases lying between them. Germline CDR1 and CDR2: GTSNPN and SVGIG (reference sequence). This CDR3 is CAWLSGGEQYF. The CDR3 coding sequence is TGTGCCTGGCTTAGTGGTGGGGAGCAGTACTTC.

The chain employs TRBV4-2 and TRBJ1-2, with a tentative D call TRBD1 (6 bases). The CDR3 is made up of 15 amino acids. V gave up 6 bases and J gave up 8 bases, with 22 bases separating them. Germline CDR1 LGHNA, CDR2 YNFKEQ. The CDR3 bases are TGTGCCAGCAGTTCTACTACGCGGGGGGCGCGAGGCTACACCTTC. Its translation is CASSSTTRGARGYTF.

This chain joins TRBV27 and TRBJ2-2; D ambiguous. V was cut by 1 base and J by 1 base, with 4 bases left in between. Per germline, CDR1 MNHEY and CDR2 SMNVEV (reference sequence). The CDR3 has 14 residues. CDR3 amino acids: CASSLWGNTGELFF. CDR3 sequence (DNA): TGTGCCAGCAGTTTATGGGGGAACACCGGGGAGCTGTTTTTT.

The chain couples TRBV7-6 to TRBJ2-7; 10 positions agree with TRBD2. Unmatched junction bases numbered 5, after V lost 1 base and J lost 2 bases. The CDR3 is made up of 16 amino acids. Germline V gene sequence: CDR1 SGHVS, CDR2 FNYEAQ. CDR3 DNA: TGTGCCAGCAGCTTAGGGACTAGCGGTCACCCCTACGAGCAGTACTTC. Translation: CASSLGTSGHPYEQYF. Supplemented by reference TRBV7-6 and TRBJ2-7, the full variable domain reads GAGVSQSPRYKVTKRGQDVALRCDPISGHVSLYWYRQALGQGPEFLTYFNYEAQQDKSGLPNDRFSAERPEGSISTLTIQRTEQRDSAMYRCASSLGTSGHPYEQYFGPGTRLTVT.

The chain joins TRBV7-8 to TRBJ2-4; D might be TRBD2 (6 bases). Germline V lookup: CDR1 SGHVS, CDR2 FQNEAQ. Deletions cut 5 bases from V and 0 bases from J, with 8 bases between. This CDR3 spans 14 amino acids. The CDR3 protein is CASSEGLAKNIQYF. DNA of the CDR3: TGTGCCAGCAGCGAGGGACTAGCCAAAAACATTCAGTACTTC.

This chain connects TRBV13 to TRBJ2-7, with D maybe TRBD1 (8 bases). Per germline, CDR1 PRHDT and CDR2 FYEKMQ (reference sequence). The ends were cut back, 3 bases at V and 2 bases at J, with 14 bases in the middle. CDR3 size: 15 residues. The CDR3 nucleotides read TGTGCCAGCAGCTTCACAGGGGGAGGGACCTACGAGCAGTACTTC. Protein sequence: CASSFTGGGTYEQYF. Full variable domain (rest looked up from reference TRBV13 and TRBJ2-7): AAGVIQSPRHLIKEKRETATLKCYPIPRHDTVYWYQQGPGQDPQFLISFYEKMQSDKGSIPDRFSAQQFSDYHSELNMSSLELGDSALYFCASSFTGGGTYEQYFGPGTRLTVT.

The J gene is TRBJ1-2, the V gene TRBV6-1; the D gene is possibly TRBD1 (6 bases). Germline loops: CDR1 MNHNS, CDR2 SASEGT. The CDR3 runs 15 residues. Trimming left V 8 bases short and J 7 bases short, with 23 bases between. The CDR3 nucleotides read TGTGCCAGCGATCCATTTGGGACACCCCCTAGTGGCTACACCTTC. Translation gives CASDPFGTPPSGYTF.

This clone was observed a single time. V and J are TRBV7-3 and TRBJ2-5; 10 bases agree with TRBD2. V shed 6 bases and J 5 bases; nucleotides not matched to a gene: 9. The CDR3 spans 15 residues. Germline V CDR1 and CDR2: SGHTA, FQGTGA. The CDR3: CASSKAGGVLETQYF. The DNA of the CDR3 is TGTGCCAGCAGTAAAGCGGGAGGGGTATTGGAGACCCAGTACTTC. The full variable domain, its missing parts supplied by reference TRBV7-3 and TRBJ2-5, is GAGVSQTPSNKVTEKGKYVELRCDPISGHTALYWYRQSLGQGPEFLIYFQGTGAADDSGLPNDRFFAVRPEGSVSTLKIQRTERGDSAVYLCASSKAGGVLETQYFGPGTRLLVL.